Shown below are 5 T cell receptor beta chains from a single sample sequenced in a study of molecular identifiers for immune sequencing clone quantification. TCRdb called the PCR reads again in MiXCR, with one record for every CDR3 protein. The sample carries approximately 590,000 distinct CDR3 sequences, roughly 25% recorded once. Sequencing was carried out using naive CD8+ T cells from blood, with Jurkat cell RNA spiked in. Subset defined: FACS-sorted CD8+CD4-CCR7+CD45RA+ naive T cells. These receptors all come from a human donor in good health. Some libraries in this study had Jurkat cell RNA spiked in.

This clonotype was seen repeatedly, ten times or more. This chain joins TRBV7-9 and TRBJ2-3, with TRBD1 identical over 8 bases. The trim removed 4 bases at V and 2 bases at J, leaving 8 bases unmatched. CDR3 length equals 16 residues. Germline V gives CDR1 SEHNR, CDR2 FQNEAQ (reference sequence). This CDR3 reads CASSSHPDRATDTQYF. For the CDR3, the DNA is TGTGCCAGCAGCTCGCATCCGGACAGGGCCACAGATACGCAGTATTTT.

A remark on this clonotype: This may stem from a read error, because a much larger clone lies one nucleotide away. The CDR3, as DNA: TGTGCCAGCAGCCCCTTCCTTAATTCGAACACCGGGGGGCTGTTTTTT. Residues: CASSPFLNSNTGGLFF. The chain employs TRBV9 and TRBJ2-2, with D perhaps TRBD2 (6 bases). The CDR3 sequence is 16 residues long. CDR1 SGDLS and CDR2 YYNGEE come from the germline V gene.

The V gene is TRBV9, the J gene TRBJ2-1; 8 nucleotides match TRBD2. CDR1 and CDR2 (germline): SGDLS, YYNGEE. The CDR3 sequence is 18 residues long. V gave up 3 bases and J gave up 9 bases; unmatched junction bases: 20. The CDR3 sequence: CASSGARGAGALDGEQFF. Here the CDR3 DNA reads TGTGCCAGCAGCGGAGCGAGAGGAGCGGGGGCACTCGATGGTGAGCAGTTCTTC.

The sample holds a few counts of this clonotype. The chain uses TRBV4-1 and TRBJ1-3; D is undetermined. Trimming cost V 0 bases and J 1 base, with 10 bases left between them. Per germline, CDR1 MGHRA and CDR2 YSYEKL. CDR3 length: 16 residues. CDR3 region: CASSQDLRGSGNTIYF. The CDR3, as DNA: TGCGCCAGCAGCCAAGATCTAAGAGGGTCTGGAAACACCATATATTTT.

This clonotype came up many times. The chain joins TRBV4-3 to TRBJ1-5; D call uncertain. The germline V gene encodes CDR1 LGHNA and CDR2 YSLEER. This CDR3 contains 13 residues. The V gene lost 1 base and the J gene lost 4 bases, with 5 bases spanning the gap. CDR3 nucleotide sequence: TGCGCCAGCAGCCAAGGTGAAAATCAGCCCCAGCATTTT. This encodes CASSQGENQPQHF.